This passage covers 32 T cell receptor beta chains from one sample sequenced in a study of blood T cell repertoires in COVID-19. The table came from immunoSEQ multiplex PCR; TCRdb's copy has only in-frame clones and leaves some out. The sample holds around 71,000 clones, approximately 86% seen once. The sample taken for sequencing was peripheral blood. The receptors stem from a woman in her fifties or sixties with acute or convalescent COVID-19.

The gene calls are TRBV9 and TRBJ1-2; D call uncertain. The CDR3 extends over 17 amino acids. Trimming cost V 0 bases and J 6 bases, with 21 bases left between them. The germline gives CDR1 SGDLS, CDR2 YYNGEE. In DNA, the CDR3 is TGTGCCAGCAGCGTAGTTCCGCTCGGGCCCTCGGGGAATGGCTACACCTTC. It encodes CASSVVPLGPSGNGYTF.

With respect to this clone: Distinct nucleotide sequences in the sample also encode this CDR3. This chain uses TRBV5-1 with TRBJ2-7; unclear D gene. Germline CDR1 SGHRS, CDR2 YFSETQ. The germline V and J ends were trimmed by 0 bases and 0 bases, with 7 bases remaining between them. The CDR3 consists of 14 residues. The CDR3 region has the DNA TGCGCCAGCAGCTTGGGAGTGAGCTCCTACGAGCAGTACTTC. It yields the protein CASSLGVSSYEQYF.

The chain carries TRBV6-2 or TRBV6-3 and TRBJ1-5, with D perhaps TRBD1 (5 bases). The CDR3 has 15 residues. The V end was cut by 0 bases, the J end by 6 bases, with 12 bases between. Germline loops: CDR1 MNHEY, CDR2 SVGEGT. The CDR3 region is CASSYSTAGVQPQHF. DNA for the CDR3: TGTGCCAGCAGTTACTCGACGGCGGGGGTTCAGCCCCAGCATTTT.

The chain links TRBV28 to TRBJ2-3, with D maybe TRBD2 (5 bases). CDR3 length: 20 amino acids. Germline V gives CDR1 MDHEN, CDR2 SYDVKM. V lost 4 bases and J lost 4, with 30 bases in between. The CDR3 spells CASSSRPKVWTVGSADTQYF. CDR3 nucleotide sequence: TGTGCCAGCAGTTCCAGGCCTAAGGTTTGGACTGTTGGAAGCGCAGATACGCAGTATTTT.

The J gene is TRBJ1-3, the V gene TRBV6-2 or TRBV6-3; weak D call: TRBD1 (5 bases). This CDR3 is built from 17 residues. The germline V and J ends were trimmed by 5 bases and 0 bases, with 17 bases remaining between them. Germline V gene data show CDR1 as MNHEY and CDR2 as SVGEGT. For the CDR3, the DNA is TGTGCCAGCAGTAACCCCCGGGGGACCGACTCTGGAAACACCATATATTTT. This encodes CASSNPRGTDSGNTIYF.

This clone was observed a handful of times. DNA for the CDR3: TGCGCCAGCAGCCAAATGGGGGGGCTTGAAGATACGCAGTATTTT. Amino acid sequence: CASSQMGGLEDTQYF. The genes are TRBV4-3 and TRBJ2-3, with a tentative D call TRBD2 (7 bases). Germline assignment: CDR1 LGHNA and CDR2 YSLEER. The CDR3 has 15 residues. The V end lost 2 bases, the J end lost 5 bases, and 14 bases lay between the germline ends.

This sequence joins TRBV28 and TRBJ1-2, with D possibly being TRBD1 (6 bases). The germline V gene has CDR1 MDHEN and CDR2 SYDVKM. The CDR3 sequence is 13 residues long. The V end was cut by 7 bases, the J end by 4 bases, with 13 bases between. The CDR3 sequence is CASTEQGRYGYTF. CDR3 nucleotides: TGTGCCAGCACTGAACAGGGCCGCTATGGCTACACCTTC.

The chain has TRBV7-9 and TRBJ2-7, with D maybe TRBD1 (5 bases). The CDR3 sequence is 12 residues long. CDR1 is SEHNR and CDR2 is FQNEAQ in the germline V gene (reference sequence). V shed 2 bases and J shed 12 bases, with 14 bases lying between them. The CDR3: CASSLLQDFRYF. The DNA of the CDR3 is TGTGCCAGCAGCTTATTACAGGATTTTCGGTACTTC.

Only one count was recorded for this clone. CDR3 DNA sequence: TGCGCCAGCAGCTTGGCGGCAGGGGGACTTCATGGCTACACCTTC. Translation gives CASSLAAGGLHGYTF. V and J are TRBV5-1 and TRBJ1-2; 7 nucleotides line up with TRBD1. Germline V CDR1 and CDR2: SGHRS, YFSETQ. V lost 0 bases to trimming and J lost 6 bases; unmatched junction nucleotides: 8. This CDR3 region has 15 residues. Based on the CDR3 plus reference TRBV5-1 and TRBJ1-2, the full variable domain is KAGVTQTPRYLIKTRGQQVTLSCSPISGHRSVSWYQQTPGQGLQFLFEYFSETQRNKGNFPGRFSGRQFSNSRSEMNVSTLELGDSALYLCASSLAAGGLHGYTFGSGTRLTVV.

The chain is built from TRBV7-2 and TRBJ2-3; the D is unclear. The germline gives CDR1 SGHTA, CDR2 FQGNSA. CDR3 length equals 16 residues. V was shortened by 5 bases and J by 0 bases, with 15 bases between the two germline ends. The CDR3 sequence: CASSPRLILSTDTQYF. DNA for the CDR3: TGTGCCAGCAGCCCCCGGTTGATCCTTAGCACAGATACGCAGTATTTT.

The chain combines TRBV5-1 with TRBJ2-1; D is perhaps TRBD2 (5 bases). The germline CDR1 and CDR2 sequences are SGHRS and YFSETQ. V dropped 5 bases and J dropped 9 bases, with 15 bases sitting between them. The CDR3 runs to 13 residues. CDR3 amino acids: CASRRPERGEQFF. The DNA for the CDR3 is TGCGCCAGCAGGAGGCCCGAACGGGGTGAGCAGTTCTTC.

The chain uses TRBV12-3 or TRBV12-4 and TRBJ1-2; D may be TRBD1 (6 bases). The CDR3 covers 13 residues. The V and J ends lost 4 bases and 4 bases respectively, with 10 bases between them. The CDR3 DNA reads TGTGCCAGCAGTTCGAGGGACATCTATGGCTACACCTTC. It codes for CASSSRDIYGYTF.

This clone was observed a single time. This chain uses TRBV20-1 with TRBJ2-3; no definite D call. The ends were cut back, 3 bases at V and 2 bases at J, with 9 bases in the middle. Germline V gives CDR1 DFQATT, CDR2 SNEGSKA (reference sequence). The CDR3 sequence is 13 residues long. This CDR3 is CSASISYTDTQYF. DNA of the CDR3: TGCAGTGCTAGTATAAGCTACACAGATACGCAGTATTTT.

This clone was picked up one time. The chain combines TRBV28 with TRBJ2-3, with TRBD2 matching 9 bases. Germline CDR1 is MDHEN and CDR2 is SYDVKM. Trimming removed 4 bases from V and 8 bases from J; junction bases left unmatched: 7. This CDR3 region has 14 residues. The CDR3 spells CASSSASGKGTQYF. The CDR3 DNA is TGTGCCAGCAGTTCGGCTAGCGGGAAAGGTACGCAGTATTTT.

This clone was observed once. The chain uses TRBV6-5 and TRBJ2-7; D possibly corresponds to TRBD1 (6 bases). The germline V gene encodes CDR1 MNHEY and CDR2 SVGAGI. This CDR3 contains 13 residues. The V end lost 5 bases, the J end lost 3 bases, and 11 bases lay between the germline ends. CDR3 amino acids: CASSSLQGYEQYF. The CDR3 DNA sequence: TGTGCCAGCAGTAGCCTACAGGGCTACGAGCAGTACTTC.

The chain employs TRBV23-1 and TRBJ2-7; 7 bases agree with TRBD1. TRBV23-1 is labeled an ORF, and its function is uncertain. J was trimmed by 3 bases and V by 0 bases; bases with no gene match: 5. The CDR3 spans 15 residues. The CDR3 DNA sequence: TGCGCCAGCAGTCAATCGGACAGGAAAATCTACGAGCAGTACTTC. As protein: CASSQSDRKIYEQYF.

The rearrangement uses TRBV5-4 and TRBJ1-1; weak D call: TRBD1 (6 bases). Germline V gives CDR1 SGHNT, CDR2 YYREEE (reference sequence). The CDR3 totals 11 residues. The V gene lost 3 bases and the J gene lost 8 bases, with 8 bases spanning the gap. The CDR3 region is CASSSQGEAFF. Here the CDR3 DNA reads TGTGCCAGCAGCTCCCAGGGGGAAGCTTTCTTT.

V usage is TRBV19 and J usage is TRBJ2-1, with D tentatively TRBD2 (5 bases). The CDR3 has 14 amino acids. Trimming shortened V by 3 bases and J by 6 bases, and 12 bases separated the two germline ends. Per germline, CDR1 LNHDA and CDR2 SQIVND (reference sequence). CDR3 region: CASSIYGDGNEQFF. Written as DNA, the CDR3 is TGTGCCAGTAGTATTTACGGGGATGGCAATGAGCAGTTCTTC.

The V gene is TRBV4-3, the J gene TRBJ1-2; D is unresolved. There are 14 residues in the CDR3. Germline V CDR1 and CDR2: LGHNA, YSLEER. Trimming stripped 0 bases from V and 8 bases from J, with 13 bases between. The CDR3 coding sequence is TGCGCCAGCAGCCAAGATAGCTACGCGGGAGGCTACACCTTC. Its translation is CASSQDSYAGGYTF.

The genes are TRBV11-1 and TRBJ1-1; tentatively, D is TRBD1 (6 bases). Germline CDR1 and CDR2: SGHAT and FQDESV (reference sequence). The V and J ends lost 4 bases and 1 base respectively, with 16 bases between them. This CDR3 is built from 16 residues. The CDR3 DNA reads as TGTGCCAGCAGCTCCCGTTCGGGGGGCCGGAACACTGAAGCTTTCTTT. It encodes CASSSRSGGRNTEAFF.

This clone was counted once. This chain joins TRBV5-1 and TRBJ2-1, with 12 bases identical to TRBD2. Losses at the gene ends were 4 bases for V and 6 bases for J; bases not matched to a gene: 17. CDR3 length equals 19 residues. Per germline, CDR1 SGHRS and CDR2 YFSETQ. CDR3 region: CASSLDPTSGGEVFNEQFF. The CDR3 DNA is TGCGCCAGCAGCCTAGATCCGACTAGCGGGGGAGAGGTTTTCAATGAGCAGTTCTTC. Full variable domain (outside the CDR3, taken from reference TRBV5-1 and TRBJ2-1): KAGVTQTPRYLIKTRGQQVTLSCSPISGHRSVSWYQQTPGQGLQFLFEYFSETQRNKGNFPGRFSGRQFSNSRSEMNVSTLELGDSALYLCASSLDPTSGGEVFNEQFFGPGTRLTVL.

This clone appeared a single time. V usage is TRBV7-9 and J usage is TRBJ2-1; 7 bases match TRBD1. The trim removed 6 bases at V and 3 bases at J, leaving 11 bases unmatched. Germline V gene sequence: CDR1 SEHNR, CDR2 FQNEAQ (reference sequence). CDR3 length: 16 residues. The CDR3 sequence is CASSRRGTADYNEQFF. Written as DNA, the CDR3 is TGTGCCAGCAGTAGAAGGGGGACAGCTGACTACAATGAGCAGTTCTTC.

This chain uses TRBV24-1 with TRBJ1-2, with 8 bases aligning to TRBD1. V shed 3 bases, J shed 6 bases, and the junction held 5 bases outside the gene matches. CDR3 length: 14 residues. Germline CDR1 and CDR2: KGHDR and SFDVKD. The CDR3 DNA sequence: TGTGCCACCAGTGATCCGACAGGGGACGATGGCTACACCTTC. Protein product: CATSDPTGDDGYTF.

The chain has TRBV2 and TRBJ1-2; D is perhaps TRBD1 (6 bases). Looked up from germline, CDR1 is SNHLY and CDR2 is FYNNEI. V was shortened by 5 bases and J by 2 bases, with 12 bases between the two germline ends. This CDR3 is built from 14 residues. For the CDR3, the DNA is TGTGCCAGCAGTACGACAGGATGGAACTATGGCTACACCTTC. It yields the protein CASSTTGWNYGYTF. Full variable domain (outside the CDR3, taken from reference TRBV2 and TRBJ1-2): EPEVTQTPSHQVTQMGQEVILRCVPISNHLYFYWYRQILGQKVEFLVSFYNNEISEKSEIFDDQFSVERPDGSNFTLKIRSTKLEDSAMYFCASSTTGWNYGYTFGSGTRLTVV.

The J gene is TRBJ1-1, the V gene TRBV4-3; TRBD1 matches at 9 bases. From germline, CDR1 is LGHNA and CDR2 YSLEER. V shed 4 bases and J 4 bases; nucleotides not matched to a gene: 4. The CDR3 contains 14 residues. As DNA, the CDR3 is TGCGCCAGCAGCCCGGGGACAGGGAGCACTGAAGCTTTCTTT. Its protein is CASSPGTGSTEAFF.

Only one count was recorded for this clone. The rearrangement links TRBV28 to TRBJ2-1; D may be TRBD1 (6 bases). CDR1 and CDR2 (germline): MDHEN, SYDVKM. CDR3 length: 16 residues. The V and J ends lost 7 bases and 9 bases respectively, with 25 bases between them. The CDR3 region has the DNA TGTGCCAGCAAGTCCTGGACAGCGGCGGTTGTGGGTGAGCAGTTCTTC. It translates to CASKSWTAAVVGEQFF.

J is TRBJ1-1 and V is TRBV27; D is undetermined. The CDR3 has 13 residues. Germline V gives CDR1 MNHEY, CDR2 SMNVEV (reference sequence). V was trimmed by 2 bases and J by 7 bases, leaving 11 bases between them. The CDR3 nucleotides read TGTGCCAGCAGTTTAAAGGCAGGCGTTGAAGCTTTCTTT. Encoded protein: CASSLKAGVEAFF.

The chain joins TRBV11-2 to TRBJ2-1, with TRBD2 matching 14 bases. The CDR3 consists of 18 residues. J lost 2 bases, V lost 8 bases, and 11 bases had no gene match. CDR1 and CDR2 from the germline V gene are SGHAT and FQNNGV. CDR3 amino acids: CASRPGLAGEGAYNEQFF. The CDR3 coding sequence is TGTGCCAGCCGGCCGGGACTAGCGGGAGAAGGCGCCTACAATGAGCAGTTCTTC.

This clone was observed a few times. The rearrangement joins TRBV29-1 to TRBJ1-1; D is unresolved. Deletions cut 1 base from V and 0 bases from J, with 12 bases between. Germline V gene data show CDR1 as SQVTM and CDR2 as ANQGSEA. This CDR3 spans 15 amino acids. CDR3 nucleotides: TGCAGCGTTGAAGTGGACGGACTCATGAACACTGAAGCTTTCTTT. Residues: CSVEVDGLMNTEAFF.

The chain carries TRBV7-9 and TRBJ2-3; D not resolved. Trimming removed 2 bases from V and 2 bases from J, with 8 bases in between. The CDR3 length is 14 residues. Per the germline V gene, CDR1 is SEHNR and CDR2 is FQNEAQ (reference sequence). The CDR3 bases are TGTGCCAGCAGCTTAAATATTAACACAGATACGCAGTATTTT. This gives the protein CASSLNINTDTQYF.

The chain has TRBV10-3 and TRBJ2-1; D may be TRBD1 (6 bases). The V gene's germline CDR1 is ENHRY and CDR2 SYGVKD. The CDR3 is made up of 19 amino acids. V was cut by 3 bases and J by 4 bases, with 25 bases left in between. CDR3 sequence reads: CAISESKGVAGLAYNEQFF. Here the CDR3 DNA reads TGTGCCATCAGTGAAAGTAAGGGGGTCGCAGGACTGGCATACAATGAGCAGTTCTTC.

The gene calls are TRBV5-4 and TRBJ1-2; 7 nucleotides line up with TRBD1. This CDR3 is built from 12 residues. The trim removed 3 bases at V and 8 bases at J, leaving 4 bases unmatched. Germline V lookup: CDR1 SGHNT, CDR2 YYREEE (reference sequence). The CDR3: CASSWTGGGYTF. CDR3 in DNA: TGTGCCAGCAGCTGGACAGGTGGCGGCTACACCTTC.